The rows below give T cell receptor beta chains drawn from one sample of a study of a mutant IDH1 vaccine in newly diagnosed glioma. No antigen has been assigned to these receptors. The method was immunoSEQ multiplex PCR; TCRdb's version includes in-frame clones alone and lacks a portion of them. Of roughly 60,000 clones in the sample, more than 75% were seen once. The source material was PBMCs, sampled from a glioma patient whose treatment included an IDH1 peptide vaccine. The receptors originated from a man aged 30-40 years with glioma. Both conserved end residues are part of each CDR3. D genes are given only for firm matches. Only some rows state a clone size, as once, few, many or a class for expanded clones.

d_gene	v_gene	abundance	j_gene	CDR3aa	CDR3nt
-	TRBV7-2	-	TRBJ1-1	CASSPNDKPKWDTEAFF	TGTGCCAGCAGCCCGAACGACAAGCCGAAATGGGACACTGAAGCTTTCTTT
-	TRBV6-4	-	TRBJ2-3	CASKRGATSTDTQYF	TGTGCCAGCAAGAGGGGAGCCACTAGCACAGATACGCAGTATTTT
-	TRBV5-1	-	TRBJ1-4	CASSPLSAGNEKLFF	TGCGCCAGCAGCCCCCTTTCGGCCGGTAACGAAAAACTGTTTTTT
-	TRBV6-6	-	TRBJ1-6	CASSSHSGDSPLHF	TGTGCCAGCAGTTCTCACAGTGGAGATTCACCTCTCCACTTT
-	TRBV29-1	-	TRBJ1-1	CSVVSSTEAFF	TGCAGCGTTGTTAGTAGCACTGAAGCTTTCTTT
-	TRBV19	-	TRBJ1-1	CASSIEGRLAGDTEAFF	TGTGCCAGTAGTATAGAGGGACGTCTAGCGGGAGACACTGAAGCTTTCTTT
-	TRBV7-9	-	TRBJ1-1	CASSLERPVGTEAFF	TGTGCCAGCAGCTTGGAGAGGCCGGTAGGCACTGAAGCTTTCTTT
TRBD1	TRBV9	once	TRBJ2-7	CASSVRDRVVRGEQYF	TGTGCCAGCAGCGTTCGGGACAGGGTGGTGCGTGGGGAGCAGTACTTC
TRBD1	TRBV7-8	-	TRBJ1-5	CASSLSGQGAFQPQHF	TGTGCCAGCAGCTTATCCGGGCAGGGGGCCTTTCAGCCCCAGCATTTT
-	TRBV7-9	-	TRBJ2-5	CASSLGGSRQETQYF	TGTGCCAGCAGCTTAGGGGGGTCAAGGCAGGAGACCCAGTACTTC
TRBD1	TRBV10-3	few	TRBJ1-1	CAISETGATEAFF	TGTGCCATCAGTGAGACAGGGGCCACTGAAGCTTTCTTT
-	TRBV6-4	-	TRBJ1-2	CASSPGTVMTGYTF	TGTGCCAGCAGTCCCGGGACTGTCATGACTGGCTACACCTTC
TRBD2	TRBV13	once	TRBJ2-2	CASSTGLASGELFF	TGTGCCAGCAGCACGGGACTAGCGTCCGGGGAGCTGTTTTTT